Included here is one T cell receptor beta chain sequence, with context. Its antigen remains undetermined. Base qualities are missing; no much larger clone stands one base away. This sample was included in a study of T cell changes during pregnancy in multiple sclerosis (dated by TCRdb to between 2017 and 2020). About the study as a whole: Changes in the T cell repertoire over the course of pregnancy were examined in this study in women with multiple sclerosis.

Libraries were constructed by the immunoSEQ multiplex PCR assay. In TCRdb, the immuneACCESS table is reduced to in-frame sequences with V and J assigned. These tables do not hold every clone; where another copy was compared, an unresolved V gene accounts for under half, and the others remain unexplained. The sample includes roughly 86,000 clones, with around 92% observed a single time. 2.6% of the sample rests with the top ten. The sample was peripheral blood, taken in the first trimester of pregnancy. This receptor was taken from a female donor with multiple sclerosis, enrolled in a pregnancy study.

The nucleotide sequence is given as TGTGCCAGCAGACCGGGGACAGATCCCTACGAGCAGTACTTC. Its product reads: CASRPGTDPYEQYF. The chain is encoded by TRBV28 joined to TRBJ2-7; TRBD1 matches 7 bases in the middle. CDR1 and CDR2, looked up from the germline V gene, are MDHEN and SYDVKM. V lost 6 bases and J lost 2 bases, and the count of bases not matched to a germline gene is 7. There are 14 amino acids in the CDR3, from cysteine to phenylalanine inclusive. Only CDR3 DNA is held: 42 bases, read in frame from base 1.